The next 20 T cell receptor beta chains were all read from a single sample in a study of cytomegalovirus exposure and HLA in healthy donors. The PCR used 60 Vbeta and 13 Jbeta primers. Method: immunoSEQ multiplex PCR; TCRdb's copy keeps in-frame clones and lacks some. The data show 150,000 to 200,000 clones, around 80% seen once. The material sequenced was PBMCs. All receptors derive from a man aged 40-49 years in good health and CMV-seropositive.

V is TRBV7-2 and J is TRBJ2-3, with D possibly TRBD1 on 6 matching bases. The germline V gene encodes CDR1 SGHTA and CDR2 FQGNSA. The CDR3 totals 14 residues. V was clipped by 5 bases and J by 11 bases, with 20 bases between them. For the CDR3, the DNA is TGTGCCAGCAGCCGTAGGAACAGGGATACAAGGCAGTATTTT. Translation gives CASSRRNRDTRQYF.

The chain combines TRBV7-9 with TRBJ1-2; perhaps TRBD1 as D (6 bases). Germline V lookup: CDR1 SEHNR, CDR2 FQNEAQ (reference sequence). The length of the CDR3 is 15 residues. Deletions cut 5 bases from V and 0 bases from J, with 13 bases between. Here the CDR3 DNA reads TGTGCCAGCAGCCGTCGACAGGATTCTAACTATGGCTACACCTTC. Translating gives CASSRRQDSNYGYTF.

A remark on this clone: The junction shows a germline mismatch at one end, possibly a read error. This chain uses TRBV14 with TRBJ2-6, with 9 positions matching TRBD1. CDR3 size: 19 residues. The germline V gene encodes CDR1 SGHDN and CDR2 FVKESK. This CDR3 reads CASSPKIGTGLSGANGLTF. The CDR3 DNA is TGTGCCAGCAGCCCCAAGATCGGGACAGGGCTCTCTGGGGCCAACGGCCTGACTTTC.

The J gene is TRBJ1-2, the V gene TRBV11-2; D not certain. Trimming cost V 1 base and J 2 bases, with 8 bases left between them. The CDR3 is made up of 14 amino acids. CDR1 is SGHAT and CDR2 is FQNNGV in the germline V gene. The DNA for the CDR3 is TGTGCCAGCAGCTTAGGGGCCCAAAACTATGGCTACACCTTC. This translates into CASSLGAQNYGYTF.

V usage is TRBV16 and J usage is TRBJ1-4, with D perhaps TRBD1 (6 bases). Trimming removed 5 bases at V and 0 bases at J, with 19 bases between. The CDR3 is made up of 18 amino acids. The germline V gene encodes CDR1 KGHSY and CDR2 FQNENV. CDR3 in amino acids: CASSLKGRGVSTNEKLFF. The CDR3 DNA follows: TGTGCCAGCAGCTTAAAGGGCAGGGGAGTTTCAACTAATGAAAAACTGTTTTTT. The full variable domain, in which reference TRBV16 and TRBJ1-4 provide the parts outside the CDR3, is GEEVAQTPKHLVRGEGQKAKLYCAPIKGHSYVFWYQQVLKNEFKFLISFQNENVFDETGMPKERFSAKCLPNSPCSLEIQATKLEDSAVYFCASSLKGRGVSTNEKLFFGSGTQLSVL.

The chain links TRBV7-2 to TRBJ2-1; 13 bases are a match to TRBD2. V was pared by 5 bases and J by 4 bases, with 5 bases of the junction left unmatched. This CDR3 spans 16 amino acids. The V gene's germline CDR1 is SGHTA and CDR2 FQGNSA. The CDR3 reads CASSTGLAGSYNEQFF. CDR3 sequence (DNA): TGTGCCAGCAGCACGGGACTAGCGGGATCATACAATGAGCAGTTCTTC.

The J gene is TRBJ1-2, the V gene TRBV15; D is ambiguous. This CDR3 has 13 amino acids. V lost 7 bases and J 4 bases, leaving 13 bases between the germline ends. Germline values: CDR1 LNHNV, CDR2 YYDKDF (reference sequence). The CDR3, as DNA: TGTGCCACCACCCAGCCCTGGAGCTATGGCTACACCTTC. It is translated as CATTQPWSYGYTF.

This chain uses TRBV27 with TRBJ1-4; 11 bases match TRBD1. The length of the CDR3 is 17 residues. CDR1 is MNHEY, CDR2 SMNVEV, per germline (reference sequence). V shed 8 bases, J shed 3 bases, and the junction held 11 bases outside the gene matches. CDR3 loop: CASHPLGTGGANEKLFF. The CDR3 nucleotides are TGTGCCAGCCACCCCTTGGGGACAGGGGGTGCTAATGAAAAACTGTTTTTT.

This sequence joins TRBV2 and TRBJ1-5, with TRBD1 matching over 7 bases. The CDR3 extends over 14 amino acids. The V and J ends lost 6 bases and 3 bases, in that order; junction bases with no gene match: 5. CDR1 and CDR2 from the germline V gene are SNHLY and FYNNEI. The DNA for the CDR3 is TGTGCCAGCAGAGAGGGACAGTACAATCAGCCCCAGCATTTT. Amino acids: CASREGQYNQPQHF.

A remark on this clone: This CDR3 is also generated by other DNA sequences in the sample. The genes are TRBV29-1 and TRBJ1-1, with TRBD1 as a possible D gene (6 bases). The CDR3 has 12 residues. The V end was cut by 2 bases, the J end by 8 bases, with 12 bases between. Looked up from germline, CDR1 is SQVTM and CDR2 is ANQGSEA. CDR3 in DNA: TGCAGCGTTGAATGGACAGCCACCGAAGCTTTCTTT. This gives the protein CSVEWTATEAFF.

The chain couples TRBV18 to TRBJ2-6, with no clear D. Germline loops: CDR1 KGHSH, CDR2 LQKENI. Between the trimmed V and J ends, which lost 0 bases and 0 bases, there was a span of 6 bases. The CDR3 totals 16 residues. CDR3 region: CASSPPVSSGANVLTF. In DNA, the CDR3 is TGTGCCAGCTCACCACCTGTCAGCTCTGGGGCCAACGTCCTGACTTTC.

The CDR3 loop reads CASKIAGGDTQYF. The CDR3 DNA follows: TGTGCCAGCAAAATAGCGGGAGGGGATACGCAGTATTTT. The V and J genes are TRBV6-5 and TRBJ2-3; TRBD2 matches at 11 bases. CDR1 MNHEY and CDR2 SVGAGI come from the germline V gene. V was pared by 7 bases and J by 6 bases, with 3 bases of the junction left unmatched. The CDR3 consists of 13 residues.

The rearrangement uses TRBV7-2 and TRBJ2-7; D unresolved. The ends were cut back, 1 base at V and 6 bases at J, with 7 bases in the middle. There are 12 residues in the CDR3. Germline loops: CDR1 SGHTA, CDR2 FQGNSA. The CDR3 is CASSLVQTEQYF. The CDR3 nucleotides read TGTGCCAGCAGCTTAGTACAGACCGAGCAGTACTTC.

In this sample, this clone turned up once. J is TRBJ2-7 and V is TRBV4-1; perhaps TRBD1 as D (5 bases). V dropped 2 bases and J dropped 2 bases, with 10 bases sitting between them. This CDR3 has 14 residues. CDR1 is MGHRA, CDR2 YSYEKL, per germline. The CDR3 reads CASSQQGPTYEQYF. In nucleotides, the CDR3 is TGCGCCAGCAGCCAACAGGGCCCTACCTACGAGCAGTACTTC.

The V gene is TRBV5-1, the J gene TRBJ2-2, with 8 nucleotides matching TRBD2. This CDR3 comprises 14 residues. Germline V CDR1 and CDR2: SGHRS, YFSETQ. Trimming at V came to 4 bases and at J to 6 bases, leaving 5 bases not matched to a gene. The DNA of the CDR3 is TGCGCCAGCAGCCCAGCGGGAGATGCCGGGGAGCTGTTTTTT. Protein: CASSPAGDAGELFF.

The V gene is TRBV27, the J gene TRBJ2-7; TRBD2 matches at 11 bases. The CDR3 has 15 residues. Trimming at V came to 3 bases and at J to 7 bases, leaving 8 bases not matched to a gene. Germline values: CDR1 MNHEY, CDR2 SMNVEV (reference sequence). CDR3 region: CASSLGSGRGYEQYF. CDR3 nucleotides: TGTGCCAGCAGTTTGGGTAGCGGGAGGGGCTATGAGCAGTACTTC.

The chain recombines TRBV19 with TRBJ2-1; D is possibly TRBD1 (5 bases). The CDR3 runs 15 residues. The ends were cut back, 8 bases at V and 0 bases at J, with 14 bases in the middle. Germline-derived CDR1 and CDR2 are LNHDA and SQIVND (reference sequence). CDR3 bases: TGTGCCAGTCAGGTTACAGGTAACTCCTACAATGAGCAGTTCTTC. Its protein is CASQVTGNSYNEQFF.

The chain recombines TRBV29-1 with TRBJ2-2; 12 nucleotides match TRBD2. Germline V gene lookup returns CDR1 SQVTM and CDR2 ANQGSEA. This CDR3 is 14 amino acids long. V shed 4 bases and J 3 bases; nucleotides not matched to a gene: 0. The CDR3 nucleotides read TGCAGCGTTGGACTAGCGGGAGACACCGGGGAGCTGTTTTTT. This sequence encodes CSVGLAGDTGELFF.

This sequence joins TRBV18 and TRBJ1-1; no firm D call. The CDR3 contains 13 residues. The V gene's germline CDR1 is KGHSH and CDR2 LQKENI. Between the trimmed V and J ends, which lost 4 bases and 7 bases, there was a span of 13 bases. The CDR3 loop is CASSLIEGSEAFF. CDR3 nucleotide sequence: TGTGCCAGCTCACTAATAGAGGGTAGTGAAGCTTTCTTT.

This CDR3 reads CASSFQDRTGNTIYF. The CDR3 nucleotides are TGTGCCAGCAGTTTCCAGGACAGGACTGGAAACACCATATATTTT. The chain uses TRBV28 and TRBJ1-3; 7 bases agree with TRBD1. Trimming at V came to 3 bases and at J to 2 bases, leaving 4 bases not matched to a gene. CDR1 and CDR2 (germline): MDHEN, SYDVKM. There are 15 residues in the CDR3.